Described below is a single T cell receptor beta chain sequence and its context. Clones were sequenced by immunoSEQ multiplex PCR, and TCRdb holds only the in-frame ones, with some missing. The sample gives 100,000 or so clones, about 80% of which show up once; 15% to 20% is in the top ten. V shed 7 bases, J shed 3 bases, and the junction held 12 bases outside the gene matches. Germline values: CDR1 ENHRY, CDR2 SYGVKD. This CDR3 contains 15 residues. This sample is drawn from a study of blood T cell repertoires in COVID-19. Study context: Samples taken during acute and convalescent COVID-19 were collected in the United States, Italy and Spain. In each case, the material was cDNA or gDNA derived from T cells, B-cell-depleted T cells, or PBMCs.

The rearrangement uses TRBV10-3 and TRBJ2-7; 7 positions agree with TRBD1. What was sequenced was peripheral blood. This receptor was obtained from a human donor in a cohort sampled during active COVID-19. The CDR3 is CAIIAPPGQNYEQYF. CDR3 in DNA: TGTGCCATCATAGCCCCACCGGGACAGAACTACGAGCAGTACTTC.